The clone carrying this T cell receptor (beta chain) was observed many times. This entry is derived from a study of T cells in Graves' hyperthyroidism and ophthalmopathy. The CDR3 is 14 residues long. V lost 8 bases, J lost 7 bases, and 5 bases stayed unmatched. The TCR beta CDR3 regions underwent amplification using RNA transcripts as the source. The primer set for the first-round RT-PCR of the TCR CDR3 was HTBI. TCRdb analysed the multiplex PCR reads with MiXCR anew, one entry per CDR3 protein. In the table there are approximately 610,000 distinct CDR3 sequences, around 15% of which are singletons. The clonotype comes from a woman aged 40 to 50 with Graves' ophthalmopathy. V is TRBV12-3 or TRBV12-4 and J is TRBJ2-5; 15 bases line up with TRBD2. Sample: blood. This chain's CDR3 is CASGLAGGFGTQYF. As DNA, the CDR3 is TGTGCCAGCGGACTAGCGGGAGGGTTTGGGACCCAGTACTTC.